The following is a TCR beta chain sequence with its context. Its antigen is still unknown. This specimen comes from a study of tumor-infiltrating lymphocytes in primary liver carcinoma. On the study more broadly: Stage T1-T3 N0M0 tumors spanned about 4 to 11 cm.

Taking roughly 20-32 mg of unsorted bulk tissue, the authors co-extracted RNA and DNA. The study enrolled treatment-naive patients with chronic HBV infection. This CDR3 has 14 amino acids. CDR1 SQVTM and CDR2 ANQGSEA come from the germline V gene. With a constant-region primer, TCR beta cDNA was made from about 0.55 ug of total RNA. Library construction for TCR beta comprised three nested multiplex PCR rounds performed with slightly modified ARM-PCR. A C-beta reverse primer was combined with TRBV1-TRBV30 forward primers in the first two PCR rounds, and each round had 10 cycles. TCRdb recomputed calls from the multiplex PCR reads with MiXCR, one row per CDR3 protein. The profile covers about 48,000 distinct CDR3 sequences, with roughly 77% appearing a single time and 25% to 30% taken by the ten largest. Overall study findings and caveats: Representation across all five tumor regions was limited to only about 7.5-24% of top clones. Tumor top-250-clone fractions significantly exceeded those of blood (p = 0.039).

The J gene is TRBJ1-2, the V gene TRBV29-1; D remains ambiguous. This sequence originates from a man between 35 and 55 years old with primary liver carcinoma and hepatitis B virus infection. The sequenced sample consisted of liver tumor tissue from sampling region 3. The sample's subset: tumor region T3, left-lateral pole. In DNA form, the CDR3 reads TGCAACGTGTACAGCCCCAATGACCCCTATGGCTACACCTTC. This encodes CNVYSPNDPYGYTF.